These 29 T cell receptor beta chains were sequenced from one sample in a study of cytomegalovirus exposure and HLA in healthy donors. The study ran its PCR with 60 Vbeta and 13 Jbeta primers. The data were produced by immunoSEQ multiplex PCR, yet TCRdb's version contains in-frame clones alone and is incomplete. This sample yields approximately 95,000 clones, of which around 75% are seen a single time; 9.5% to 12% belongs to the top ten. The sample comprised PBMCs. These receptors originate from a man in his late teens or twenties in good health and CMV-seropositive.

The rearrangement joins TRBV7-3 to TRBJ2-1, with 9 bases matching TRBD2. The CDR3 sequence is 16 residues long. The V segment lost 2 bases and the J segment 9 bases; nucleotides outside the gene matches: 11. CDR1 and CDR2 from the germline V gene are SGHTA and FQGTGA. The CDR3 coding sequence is TGTGCCAGCAGCTTATTGGGTAGCGGGGGAGGGGGTGAGCAGTTCTTC. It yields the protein CASSLLGSGGGGEQFF. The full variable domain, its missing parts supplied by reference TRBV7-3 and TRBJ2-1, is GAGVSQTPSNKVTEKGKYVELRCDPISGHTALYWYRQSLGQGPEFLIYFQGTGAADDSGLPNDRFFAVRPEGSVSTLKIQRTERGDSAVYLCASSLLGSGGGGEQFFGPGTRLTVL.

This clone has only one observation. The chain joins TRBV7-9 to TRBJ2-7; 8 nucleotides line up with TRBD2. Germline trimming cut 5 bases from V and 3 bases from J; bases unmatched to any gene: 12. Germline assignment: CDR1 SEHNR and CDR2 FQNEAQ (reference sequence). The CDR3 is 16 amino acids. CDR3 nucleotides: TGTGCCAGCAGCCCACCACTAGCGGACTCTCTCTACGAGCAGTACTTC. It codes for CASSPPLADSLYEQYF. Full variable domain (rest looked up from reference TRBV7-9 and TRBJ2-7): DTGVSQNPRHKITKRGQNVTFRCDPISEHNRLYWYRQTLGQGPEFLTYFQNEAQLEKSRLLSDRFSAERPKGSFSTLEIQRTEQGDSAMYLCASSPPLADSLYEQYFGPGTRLTVT.

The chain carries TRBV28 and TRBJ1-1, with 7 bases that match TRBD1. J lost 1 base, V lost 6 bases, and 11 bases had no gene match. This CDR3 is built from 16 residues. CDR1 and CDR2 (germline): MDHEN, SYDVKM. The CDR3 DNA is TGTGCCAGCAGGAGGGAAGGGGGCGCAGGGAACACTGAAGCTTTCTTT. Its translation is CASRREGGAGNTEAFF.

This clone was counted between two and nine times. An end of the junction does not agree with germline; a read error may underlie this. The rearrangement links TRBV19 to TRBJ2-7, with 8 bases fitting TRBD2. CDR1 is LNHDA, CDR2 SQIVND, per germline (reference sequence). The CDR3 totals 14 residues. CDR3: CASTAGGASNEQYF. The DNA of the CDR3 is TGTGCCAGTACGGCGGGGGGCGCCTCCAACGAGCAGTACTTC. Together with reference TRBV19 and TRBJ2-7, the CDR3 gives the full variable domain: DGGITQSPKYLFRKEGQNVTLSCEQNLNHDAMYWYRQDPGQGLRLIYYSQIVNDFQKGDIAEGYSVSREKKESFPLTVTSAQKNPTAFYLCASTAGGASNEQYFGPGTRLTVT.

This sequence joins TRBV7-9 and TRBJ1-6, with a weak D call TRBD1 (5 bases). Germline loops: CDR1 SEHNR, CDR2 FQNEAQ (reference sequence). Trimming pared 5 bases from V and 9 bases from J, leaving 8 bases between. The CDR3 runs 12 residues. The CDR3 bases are TGTGCCAGCAGCCGGGGGGTTTCACCCCTCCACTTT. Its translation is CASSRGVSPLHF.

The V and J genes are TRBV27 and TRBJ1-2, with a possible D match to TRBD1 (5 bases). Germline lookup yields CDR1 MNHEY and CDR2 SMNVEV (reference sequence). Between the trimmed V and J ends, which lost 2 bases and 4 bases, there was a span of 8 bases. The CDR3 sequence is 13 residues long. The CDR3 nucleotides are TGTGCCAGCAGTTTAGCAGGGTCCTATGGCTACACCTTC. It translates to CASSLAGSYGYTF.

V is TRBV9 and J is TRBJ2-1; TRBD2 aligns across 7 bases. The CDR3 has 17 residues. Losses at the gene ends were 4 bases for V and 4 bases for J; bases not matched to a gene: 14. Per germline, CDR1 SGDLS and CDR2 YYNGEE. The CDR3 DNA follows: TGTGCCAGCAGCCCGTTAGAGCTAGCGGAAAATTACAATGAGCAGTTCTTC. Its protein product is CASSPLELAENYNEQFF.

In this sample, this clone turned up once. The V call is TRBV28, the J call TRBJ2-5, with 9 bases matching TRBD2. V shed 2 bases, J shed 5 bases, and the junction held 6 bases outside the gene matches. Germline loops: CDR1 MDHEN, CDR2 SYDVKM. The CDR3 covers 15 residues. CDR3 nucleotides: TGTGCCAGCAGTTTAGTTTCTAGCGGGGATGAGACCCAGTACTTC. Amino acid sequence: CASSLVSSGDETQYF.

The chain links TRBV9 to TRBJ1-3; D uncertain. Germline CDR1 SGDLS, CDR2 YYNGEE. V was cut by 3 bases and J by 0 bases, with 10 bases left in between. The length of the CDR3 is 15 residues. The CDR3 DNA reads TGTGCCAGCAGCGGGCAGACACACTCTGGAAACACCATATATTTT. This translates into CASSGQTHSGNTIYF.

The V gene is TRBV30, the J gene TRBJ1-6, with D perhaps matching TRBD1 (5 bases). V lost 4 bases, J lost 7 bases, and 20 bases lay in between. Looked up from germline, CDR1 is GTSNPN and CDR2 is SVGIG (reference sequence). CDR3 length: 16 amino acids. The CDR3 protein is CAWTHPWGVQNSPLHF. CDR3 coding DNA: TGTGCCTGGACCCACCCCTGGGGGGTTCAAAATTCACCCCTCCACTTT. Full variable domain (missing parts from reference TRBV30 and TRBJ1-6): SQTIHQWPATLVQPVGSPLSLECTVEGTSNPNLYWYRQAAGRGLQLLFYSVGIGQISSEVPQNLSASRPQDRQFILSSKKLLLSDSGFYLCAWTHPWGVQNSPLHFGNGTRLTVT.

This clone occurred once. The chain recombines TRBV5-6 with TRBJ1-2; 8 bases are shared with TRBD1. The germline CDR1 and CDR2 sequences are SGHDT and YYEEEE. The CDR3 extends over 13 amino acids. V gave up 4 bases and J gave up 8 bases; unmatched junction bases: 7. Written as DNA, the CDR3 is TGTGCCAGCAGCCTCGGACAGGGACGCGGCTACACCTTC. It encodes CASSLGQGRGYTF.

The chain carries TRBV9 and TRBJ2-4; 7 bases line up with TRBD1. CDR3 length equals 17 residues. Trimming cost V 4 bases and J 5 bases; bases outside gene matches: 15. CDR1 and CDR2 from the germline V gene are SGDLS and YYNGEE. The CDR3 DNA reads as TGTGCCAGCAGCCAAACGACAGGGTTTGGTTCCGAAAACATTCAGTACTTC. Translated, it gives CASSQTTGFGSENIQYF.

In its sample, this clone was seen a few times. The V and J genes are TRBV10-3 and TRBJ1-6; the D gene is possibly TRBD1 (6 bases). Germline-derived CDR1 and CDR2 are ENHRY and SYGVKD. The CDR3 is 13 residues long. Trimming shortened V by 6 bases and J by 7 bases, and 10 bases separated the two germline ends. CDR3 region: CAIRLTGNSPLHF. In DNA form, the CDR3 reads TGTGCCATCAGGTTGACAGGAAATTCACCCCTCCACTTT.

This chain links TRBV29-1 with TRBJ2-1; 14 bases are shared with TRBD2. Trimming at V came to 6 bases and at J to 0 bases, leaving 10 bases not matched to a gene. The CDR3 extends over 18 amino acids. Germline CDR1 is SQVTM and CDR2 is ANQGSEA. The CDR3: CSVRGLAGAESSYNEQFF. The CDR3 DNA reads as TGCAGCGTCCGGGGACTAGCGGGGGCCGAGAGCTCCTACAATGAGCAGTTCTTC.

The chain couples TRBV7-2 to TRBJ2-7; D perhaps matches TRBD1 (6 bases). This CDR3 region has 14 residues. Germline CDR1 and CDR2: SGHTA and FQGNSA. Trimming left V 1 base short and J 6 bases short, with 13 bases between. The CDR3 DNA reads TGTGCCAGCAGCTTAGTACAGGGAGTCGGCGAGCAGTACTTC. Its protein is CASSLVQGVGEQYF.

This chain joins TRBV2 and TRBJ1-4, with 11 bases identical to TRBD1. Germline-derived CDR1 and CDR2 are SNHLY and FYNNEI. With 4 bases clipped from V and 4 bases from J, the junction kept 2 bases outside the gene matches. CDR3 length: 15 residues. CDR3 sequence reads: CASSVGTGGNEKLFF. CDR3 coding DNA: TGTGCCAGCAGTGTCGGGACAGGGGGTAATGAAAAACTGTTTTTT. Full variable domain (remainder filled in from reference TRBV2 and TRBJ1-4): EPEVTQTPSHQVTQMGQEVILRCVPISNHLYFYWYRQILGQKVEFLVSFYNNEISEKSEIFDDQFSVERPDGSNFTLKIRSTKLEDSAMYFCASSVGTGGNEKLFFGSGTQLSVL.

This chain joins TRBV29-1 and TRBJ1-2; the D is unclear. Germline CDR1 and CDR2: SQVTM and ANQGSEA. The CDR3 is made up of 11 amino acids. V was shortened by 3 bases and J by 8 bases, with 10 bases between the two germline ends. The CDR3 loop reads CSVDGGEGYTF. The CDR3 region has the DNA TGCAGCGTTGACGGAGGAGAGGGCTACACCTTC.

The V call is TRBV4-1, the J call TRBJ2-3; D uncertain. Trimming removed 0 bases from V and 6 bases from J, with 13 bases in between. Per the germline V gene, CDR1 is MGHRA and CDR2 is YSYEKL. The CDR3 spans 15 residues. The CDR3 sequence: CASSQDNLATDTQYF. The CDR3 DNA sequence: TGCGCCAGCAGCCAAGATAATCTGGCCACCGATACGCAGTATTTT.

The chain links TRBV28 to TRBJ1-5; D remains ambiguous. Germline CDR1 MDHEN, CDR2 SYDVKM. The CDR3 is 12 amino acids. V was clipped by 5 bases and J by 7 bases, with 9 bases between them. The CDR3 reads CASSLEEQPQHF. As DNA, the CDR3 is TGTGCCAGCAGTCTCGAGGAGCAGCCCCAGCATTTT.

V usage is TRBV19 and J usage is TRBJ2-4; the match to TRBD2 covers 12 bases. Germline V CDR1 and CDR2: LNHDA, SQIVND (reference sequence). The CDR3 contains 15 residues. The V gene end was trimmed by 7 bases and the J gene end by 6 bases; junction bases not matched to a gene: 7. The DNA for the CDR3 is TGTGCCAGTACCCCTAGCGGGGGGGCCGGAAACATTCAGTACTTC. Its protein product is CASTPSGGAGNIQYF.

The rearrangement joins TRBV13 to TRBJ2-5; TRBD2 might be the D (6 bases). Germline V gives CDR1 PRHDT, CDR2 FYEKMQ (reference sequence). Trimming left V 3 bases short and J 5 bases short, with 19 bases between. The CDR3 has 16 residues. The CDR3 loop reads CASSFGLAMKGETQYF. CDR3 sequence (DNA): TGTGCCAGCAGCTTTGGGCTAGCGATGAAGGGGGAGACCCAGTACTTC.

DNA of the CDR3: TGCGCCAGCAGCTTCACCGGGGGTCGGGATGAAGCTTTCTTT. Amino acid sequence: CASSFTGGRDEAFF. The gene calls are TRBV5-1 and TRBJ1-1; tentatively, D is TRBD1 (5 bases). V gave up 2 bases and J gave up 7 bases, with 15 bases separating them. The V gene's germline CDR1 is SGHRS and CDR2 YFSETQ. The CDR3 extends over 14 amino acids.

The CDR3 DNA follows: TGTGCCAGCAGCGTAAAGGGGGTGGGCACAGATACGCAGTATTTT. Encoded protein: CASSVKGVGTDTQYF. V and J are TRBV9 and TRBJ2-3; perhaps TRBD1 as D (6 bases). CDR1 is SGDLS and CDR2 is YYNGEE in the germline V gene. Trimming took 1 base from V and 1 from J, leaving 10 bases between them. This CDR3 is built from 15 residues.

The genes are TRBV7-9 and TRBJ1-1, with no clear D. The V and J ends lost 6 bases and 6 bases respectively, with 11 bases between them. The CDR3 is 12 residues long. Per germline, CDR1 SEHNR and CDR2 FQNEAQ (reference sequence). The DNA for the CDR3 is TGTGCCAGCAGTCGGAGCGGGTCTGAAGCTTTCTTT. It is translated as CASSRSGSEAFF.

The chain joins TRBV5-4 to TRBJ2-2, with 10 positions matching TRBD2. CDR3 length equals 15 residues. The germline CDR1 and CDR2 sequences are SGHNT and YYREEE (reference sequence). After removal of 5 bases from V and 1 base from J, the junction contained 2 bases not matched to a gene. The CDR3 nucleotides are TGTGCCAGCAGTCGGACTAGCGGGAACACCGGGGAGCTGTTTTTT. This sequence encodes CASSRTSGNTGELFF.

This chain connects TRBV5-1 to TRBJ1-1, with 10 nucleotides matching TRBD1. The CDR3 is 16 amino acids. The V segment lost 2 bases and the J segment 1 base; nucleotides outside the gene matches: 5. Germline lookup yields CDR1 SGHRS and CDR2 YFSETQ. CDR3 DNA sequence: TGCGCCAGCAGCTTCGGGGACAGGGGCTGGAACACTGAAGCTTTCTTT. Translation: CASSFGDRGWNTEAFF.

CDR3 region: CASRQGQTNIQYF. CDR3 DNA sequence: TGTGCCAGCAGGCAGGGACAGACAAACATTCAGTACTTC. The rearrangement uses TRBV28 and TRBJ2-4; 7 nucleotides line up with TRBD1. V lost 6 bases, J lost 6 bases, and 5 bases stayed unmatched. CDR3 length equals 13 residues. Germline CDR1 MDHEN, CDR2 SYDVKM.

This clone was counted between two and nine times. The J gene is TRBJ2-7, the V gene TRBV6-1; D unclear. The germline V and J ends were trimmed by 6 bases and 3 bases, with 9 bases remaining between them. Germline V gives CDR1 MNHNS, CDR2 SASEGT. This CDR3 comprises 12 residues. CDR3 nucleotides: TGTGCCAGCAGCGTGTTAAACTACGAGCAGTACTTC. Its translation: CASSVLNYEQYF.

The CDR3 nucleotides are TGTGCCAGCTCACCATGGACAGGGAAGAACAATGAGCAGTTCTTC. This gives the protein CASSPWTGKNNEQFF. The genes are TRBV18 and TRBJ2-1; TRBD1 matches 8 bases. Germline V gives CDR1 KGHSH, CDR2 LQKENI. Trimming cost V 2 bases and J 5 bases; bases outside gene matches: 5. The CDR3 is 15 amino acids.